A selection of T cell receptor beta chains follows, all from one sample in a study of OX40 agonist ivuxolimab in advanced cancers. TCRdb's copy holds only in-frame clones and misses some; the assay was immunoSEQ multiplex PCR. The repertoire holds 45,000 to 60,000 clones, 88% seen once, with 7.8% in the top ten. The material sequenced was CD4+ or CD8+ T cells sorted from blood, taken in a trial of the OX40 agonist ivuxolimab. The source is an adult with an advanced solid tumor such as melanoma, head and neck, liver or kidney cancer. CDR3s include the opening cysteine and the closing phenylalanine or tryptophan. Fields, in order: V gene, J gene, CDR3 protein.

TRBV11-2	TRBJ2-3	CASSPWDRGSTDTQYF
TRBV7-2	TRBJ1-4	CASSLVGSRNEKLFF
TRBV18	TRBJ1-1	CASSPGTGNTEAFF
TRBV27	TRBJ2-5	CASRRGGTSGKEQYF
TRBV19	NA	CASSITSGSTSYEQYF
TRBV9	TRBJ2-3	CASSVEDTQYF
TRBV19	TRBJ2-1	CASSFSRDRGTNEQFF
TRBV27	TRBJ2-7	CASSHRGYEQYF
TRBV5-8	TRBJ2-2	CASSTGTSLNTGELFF
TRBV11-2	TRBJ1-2	CASSPRQLYGYTF
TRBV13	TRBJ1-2	CASSPGQPGAGYTF
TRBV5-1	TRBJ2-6	CASSTDRHSGANVLTF
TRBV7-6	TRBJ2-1	CASSLVGGLSYNEQFF
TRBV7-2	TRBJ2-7	CASSLQRGQTVSYEQYF
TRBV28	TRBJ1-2	CASSPSRLPYGYTF
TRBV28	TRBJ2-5	CASGIGEAETQYF
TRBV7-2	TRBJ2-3	CASSLDRLAGSTDTQYF
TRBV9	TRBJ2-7	CASSASPIRKAYEQYF
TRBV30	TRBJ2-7	CAWSQVGGLYEQYF
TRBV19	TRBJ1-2	CASQGQENYGYTF
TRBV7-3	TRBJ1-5	CASSLFQPQHF
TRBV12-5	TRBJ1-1	CASGLPHTRREGTEAFF
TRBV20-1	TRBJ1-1	CSAGGGTEAFF
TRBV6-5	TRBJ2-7	CASSYYVQGSYEQYF
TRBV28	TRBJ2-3	CASKAGGPDTQYF
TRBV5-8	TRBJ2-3	CASIRLAGGPDTQYF
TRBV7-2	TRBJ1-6	CASSPGNPLPNSPLHF
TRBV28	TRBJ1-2	CASRPSLDRYGYTF
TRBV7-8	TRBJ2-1	CASSPREGSYNEQFF
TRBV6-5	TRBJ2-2	CASFTANTGELFF
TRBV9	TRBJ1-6	CASSSYRASPLHF
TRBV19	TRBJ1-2	CASSPTRREGYTF
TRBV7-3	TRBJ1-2	CASAFARGGAVYGYTF
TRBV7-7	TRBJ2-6	CASRSSGANVLTF
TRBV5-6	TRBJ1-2	CASSLFSLVGGYTF
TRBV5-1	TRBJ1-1	CASSAGRFIGDTEAFF
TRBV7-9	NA	CASSDSYEQYF